The 30 T cell receptor beta chains reported below all come from one sample, sequenced in a study of blood T cell repertoires in COVID-19. The table came from immunoSEQ multiplex PCR; TCRdb's copy has only in-frame clones and leaves some out. The sample holds some 5,200 clones, about 88% seen once. Sequencing used peripheral blood. These receptors came from a woman aged 80 or over with acute or convalescent COVID-19.

The chain joins TRBV19 to TRBJ1-3; no reliable D call. Deletions cut 8 bases from V and 2 bases from J, with 10 bases between. The germline gives CDR1 LNHDA, CDR2 SQIVND (reference sequence). This CDR3 contains 13 residues. DNA of the CDR3: TGTGCCAGTTCGAGGGTCACTGGAAACACCATATATTTT. Its translation: CASSRVTGNTIYF.

The chain uses TRBV27 and TRBJ1-1; maybe TRBD1 (6 bases). Germline CDR1 reads MNHEY; CDR2 reads SMNVEV (reference sequence). The CDR3 consists of 17 residues. Deletions cut 5 bases from V and 1 base from J, with 20 bases between. The CDR3 DNA reads TGTGCCAGCAGTCCACACCCCCCAGGGGCAGGGAACACTGAAGCTTTCTTT. This sequence encodes CASSPHPPGAGNTEAFF.

The chain links TRBV21-1 to TRBJ2-4; the table's D gene call, TRBD1, was not cross checked with the DNA. TRBV21-1 is listed as a pseudogene. This CDR3 has 13 residues. The CDR3 sequence: CASSKLWTDRQYF. In nucleotides, the CDR3 is TGTGCCAGCAGCAAATTATGGACAGACCGACAGTACTTC.

The CDR3 DNA is TGTGCCACCAGCTCGGACAGGGGGTCCGCCAAAAACATTCAGTACTTC. Its protein product is CATSSDRGSAKNIQYF. This chain links TRBV15 with TRBJ2-4, with 10 bases identical to TRBD1. The ends lost 5 bases at V and 1 base at J; junction bases unmatched: 5. The CDR3 runs to 16 residues. Germline values: CDR1 LNHNV, CDR2 YYDKDF (reference sequence).

The chain carries TRBV5-6 and TRBJ1-1; maybe TRBD1 (5 bases). CDR1 SGHDT and CDR2 YYEEEE come from the germline V gene. V gave up 0 bases and J gave up 8 bases, with 14 bases separating them. CDR3 length: 14 residues. The CDR3 DNA reads as TGTGCCAGCAGCTTGGGATGGGCAGGGCCCGAAGCTTTCTTT. It codes for CASSLGWAGPEAFF.

The CDR3, as DNA: TGCGCCAGCAGGACGGGGGGAGTTGGCAACTATGGCTACACCTTC. Translating gives CASRTGGVGNYGYTF. The chain carries TRBV5-1 and TRBJ1-2, with D maybe TRBD1 (5 bases). Germline V gene lookup returns CDR1 SGHRS and CDR2 YFSETQ. Trimming took off 5 bases at V and 2 bases at J, with 16 bases between the two ends. The CDR3 spans 15 residues.

This chain joins TRBV5-1 and TRBJ2-3; possible D gene TRBD2, 7 bases. CDR1 is SGHRS and CDR2 is YFSETQ in the germline V gene. This CDR3 spans 16 amino acids. Between the trimmed V and J ends, which lost 5 bases and 0 bases, there was a span of 16 bases. CDR3 DNA: TGCGCCAGCAGTCAAGAGGGGGGGCTTAGCACAGATACGCAGTATTTT. It yields the protein CASSQEGGLSTDTQYF.

This rearrangement joins TRBV28 to TRBJ1-6; 7 bases are shared with TRBD1. The CDR3 totals 16 residues. Unmatched junction bases numbered 8, after V lost 6 bases and J lost 3 bases. Germline CDR1 MDHEN, CDR2 SYDVKM. DNA of the CDR3: TGTGCCAGCAGGGGACAGCTCAGTGGCTATAATTCACCCCTCCACTTT. Amino acids: CASRGQLSGYNSPLHF.

This clone has only one observation. The chain links TRBV6-6 to TRBJ1-5; no clear D. V dropped 7 bases and J dropped 4 bases, with 11 bases sitting between them. The CDR3 has 13 amino acids. The germline V gene encodes CDR1 MNHNY and CDR2 SVGAGI (reference sequence). CDR3 in DNA: TGTGCCAGCACCGAGCCAGGTAATCAGCCCCAGCATTTT. It is translated as CASTEPGNQPQHF.

This clone showed up just once. This chain links TRBV11-2 with TRBJ2-4, with D possibly matching TRBD2 (7 bases). V lost 1 base and J lost 8, with 21 bases in between. The CDR3 spans 17 residues. Germline V CDR1 and CDR2: SGHAT, FQNNGV. For the CDR3, the DNA is TGTGCCAGCAGCTTAGTTTGGGGGGGCGCGGGCTCGGACATTCAGTACTTC. Protein product: CASSLVWGGAGSDIQYF.

The rearrangement uses TRBV11-2 and TRBJ1-1; D not resolved. CDR1 is SGHAT, CDR2 FQNNGV, per germline. The CDR3 covers 13 residues. Trimming pared 3 bases from V and 11 bases from J, leaving 16 bases between. The CDR3 sequence is CASSLAGIDGAFF. CDR3 sequence (DNA): TGTGCCAGCAGCTTGGCGGGGATCGATGGGGCTTTCTTT.

This clone was observed a single time. The chain is built from TRBV3-1 (or the pseudogene TRBV3-2) and TRBJ1-2, with D tentatively TRBD1 (5 bases). Per the germline V gene, CDR1 is LGHDT and CDR2 is YNNKEL (reference sequence). This CDR3 comprises 17 residues. V lost 1 base to trimming and J lost 4 bases, with 19 bases between them. The CDR3 DNA reads as TGTGCCAGCAGCCAAGGGGATCGATGGGGCGCAAGCTATGGCTACACCTTC. As protein: CASSQGDRWGASYGYTF.

As DNA, the CDR3 is TGCGCCAGCAGTCAGAACAGTGAAAAACTGTTTTTT. Protein sequence: CASSQNSEKLFF. J is TRBJ1-4 and V is TRBV23-1; the D is unclear. TRBV23-1 is noted as an ORF with a role that remains uncertain. V gave up 3 bases and J gave up 7 bases, with 6 bases separating them. This CDR3 contains 12 residues.

The chain links TRBV2 to TRBJ1-6; D might be TRBD1 (5 bases). The CDR3 covers 13 residues. The germline V and J ends were trimmed by 2 bases and 7 bases, with 6 bases remaining between them. Per the germline V gene, CDR1 is SNHLY and CDR2 is FYNNEI. CDR3 loop: CASSETGNSPLHF. CDR3 nucleotides: TGTGCCAGCAGTGAAACAGGAAATTCACCCCTCCACTTT.

The chain recombines TRBV28 with TRBJ2-5, with D maybe TRBD2 (6 bases). The V gene lost 2 bases and the J gene lost 5 bases, with 15 bases spanning the gap. Germline assignment: CDR1 MDHEN and CDR2 SYDVKM. This CDR3 is built from 15 residues. The CDR3 protein is CASSLQGAEGETQYF. DNA of the CDR3: TGTGCCAGCAGTTTACAAGGAGCGGAGGGGGAGACCCAGTACTTC.

The V and J genes are TRBV28 and TRBJ1-2; D uncertain. The CDR3 runs 13 residues. V lost 2 bases, J lost 1 base, and 5 bases lay in between. The germline V gene has CDR1 MDHEN and CDR2 SYDVKM. CDR3 in amino acids: CASSLRGNYGYTF. CDR3 in DNA: TGTGCCAGCAGTTTACGGGGTAACTATGGCTACACCTTC.

V usage is TRBV11-2 and J usage is TRBJ2-4; 7 bases fit TRBD1. The CDR3 is made up of 15 amino acids. Germline CDR1 reads SGHAT; CDR2 reads FQNNGV. Trimming cost V 5 bases and J 1 base; bases outside gene matches: 5. CDR3 nucleotides: TGTGCCAGCAGCCGTCAGGGGGTGGCCAAAAACATTCAGTACTTC. Translated, it gives CASSRQGVAKNIQYF.

This clone was detected a few times. The J gene is TRBJ2-7, the V gene TRBV29-1, with 8 bases lining up with TRBD1. The V gene end was trimmed by 6 bases and the J gene end by 4 bases; junction bases not matched to a gene: 5. This CDR3 has 12 residues. The germline gives CDR1 SQVTM, CDR2 ANQGSEA. The CDR3 nucleotides read TGCAGCGTGAGGACAGGGAGGTACGAGCAGTACTTC. It specifies CSVRTGRYEQYF.

This clone appeared once. This sequence joins TRBV4-1 and TRBJ2-3; no clear D gene. CDR1 MGHRA and CDR2 YSYEKL come from the germline V gene. Trimming stripped 0 bases from V and 8 bases from J, with 9 bases between. This CDR3 region has 13 residues. The CDR3 loop is CASSQDPSGTQYF. CDR3 DNA: TGCGCCAGCAGCCAAGATCCATCAGGTACGCAGTATTTT.

The rearrangement joins TRBV5-6 to TRBJ2-5; TRBD2 aligns across 8 bases. There are 14 residues in the CDR3. Germline assignment: CDR1 SGHDT and CDR2 YYEEEE. Losses at the gene ends were 3 bases for V and 5 bases for J; bases not matched to a gene: 6. The DNA of the CDR3 is TGTGCCAGCAGCTGGCGGGGGGCGGGGGAGACCCAGTACTTC. This codes for CASSWRGAGETQYF.

J is TRBJ2-2 and V is TRBV5-4, with 7 nucleotides matching TRBD1. Germline V gives CDR1 SGHNT, CDR2 YYREEE (reference sequence). This CDR3 is 15 amino acids long. J lost 6 bases, V lost 4 bases, and 9 bases had no gene match. The DNA for the CDR3 is TGTGCCAGCAGCCAAGCCCAGGGGGTGGCCGGGGAGCTGTTTTTT. It specifies CASSQAQGVAGELFF.

The rearrangement joins TRBV28 to TRBJ1-2, with 8 bases identical to TRBD1. CDR1 is MDHEN and CDR2 is SYDVKM in the germline V gene. The junction had 11 bases not matched to a gene; V was cut back by 7 bases and J by 4 bases. The CDR3 is 15 residues long. The DNA for the CDR3 is TGTGCCAGCACCAATTTTCCAGGGGGCAGCTATGGCTACACCTTC. This gives the protein CASTNFPGGSYGYTF.

The chain has TRBV15 and TRBJ1-3, with TRBD1 matching 10 bases. CDR3 length: 16 amino acids. Per germline, CDR1 LNHNV and CDR2 YYDKDF (reference sequence). Trimming cost V 5 bases and J 3 bases; bases outside gene matches: 7. CDR3 sequence: CATSYGTGEFGNTIYF. Written as DNA, the CDR3 is TGTGCCACCAGCTACGGGACAGGGGAATTTGGAAACACCATATATTTT.

The V and J genes are TRBV5-5 and TRBJ1-5; D call uncertain. The length of the CDR3 is 14 residues. Germline CDR1 SGHKS, CDR2 YYEKEE (reference sequence). V lost 4 bases to trimming and J lost 5 bases, with 13 bases between them. The DNA for the CDR3 is TGTGCCAGCAGCCCCCAGGAAGGTTATCAGCCCCAGCATTTT. The encoded protein is CASSPQEGYQPQHF.

The chain has TRBV10-1 and TRBJ2-1; 8 positions match TRBD2. This CDR3 comprises 14 residues. J lost 4 bases, V lost 9 bases, and 8 bases had no gene match. Germline CDR1 reads WNHNN; CDR2 reads SYGVQD (reference sequence). For the CDR3, the DNA is TGCGCCAGTACCCTAGCGGGCGCGTACAATGAGCAGTTCTTC. Residues: CASTLAGAYNEQFF.

The chain carries TRBV25-1 and TRBJ2-1; tentatively, D is TRBD1 (6 bases). This CDR3 has 14 residues. V gave up 7 bases and J gave up 8 bases, with 18 bases separating them. Germline-derived CDR1 and CDR2 are MGHDK and SYGVNS. DNA of the CDR3: TGTGCCAGCAATCAACCAGGGGTCCGCGATGAGCAGTTCTTC. It encodes CASNQPGVRDEQFF.

The gene calls are TRBV28 and TRBJ1-5; no clear D. The ends were cut back, 8 bases at V and 3 bases at J, with 14 bases in the middle. Per the germline V gene, CDR1 is MDHEN and CDR2 is SYDVKM. The CDR3 length is 14 residues. In DNA, the CDR3 is TGTGCCAGCGGGTCCGGCGGACTCAATCAGCCCCAGCATTTT. Amino acid sequence: CASGSGGLNQPQHF.

V usage is TRBV19 and J usage is TRBJ2-1; TRBD1 might be the D (5 bases). CDR1 is LNHDA, CDR2 SQIVND, per germline (reference sequence). The CDR3 runs to 15 residues. The ends were cut back, 5 bases at V and 10 bases at J, with 21 bases in the middle. This chain's CDR3 is CASSARGIGQYEQFF. The CDR3 DNA sequence: TGTGCCAGTAGTGCTAGGGGAATCGGACAATACGAGCAGTTCTTC.

This clone has only one observation. CDR3 amino acids: CASSLMSGKETQYF. The CDR3 DNA sequence: TGTGCCAGCAGCTTAATGAGCGGGAAAGAGACCCAGTACTTC. The chain has TRBV7-2 and TRBJ2-5; 7 nucleotides agree with TRBD2. The CDR3 consists of 14 residues. Per germline, CDR1 SGHTA and CDR2 FQGNSA. The V and J ends lost 2 bases and 3 bases, in that order; junction bases with no gene match: 3.

The chain has TRBV18 and TRBJ2-5; possible D gene TRBD1, 8 bases. The V gene lost 2 bases and the J gene lost 4 bases, with 14 bases spanning the gap. Germline V gene data show CDR1 as KGHSH and CDR2 as LQKENI. This CDR3 has 15 residues. The CDR3 region is CASSPGQGGRETQYF. The DNA of the CDR3 is TGTGCCAGCTCACCAGGACAGGGAGGGAGAGAGACCCAGTACTTC.